Below are 15 T cell receptor beta chains sequenced from a single sample in a study of blood T cell repertoires in COVID-19. Some clones are missing from TCRdb's copy, which holds only in-frame ones; the method was immunoSEQ multiplex PCR. Of about 330,000 clones in the sample, under 95% are singletons; the top ten hold approximately 17%. The sequencing input was PBMCs or T cells enriched from blood (not recorded which). Receptor source: a woman in her twenties or thirties who had recovered from COVID-19.

This rearrangement joins TRBV5-6 to TRBJ2-5; D unclear. Per germline, CDR1 SGHDT and CDR2 YYEEEE. The CDR3 has 11 amino acids. The V gene lost 4 bases and the J gene lost 4 bases, with 5 bases spanning the gap. The CDR3, as DNA: TGTGCCAGCAGCGTCGGAGAGACCCAGTACTTC. Its translation: CASSVGETQYF.

The chain has TRBV11-3 and TRBJ1-1, with a weak D call TRBD1 (6 bases). Per the germline V gene, CDR1 is SGHNT and CDR2 is YENEEA. V was shortened by 2 bases and J by 4 bases, with 11 bases between the two germline ends. The CDR3 has 14 amino acids. The CDR3 reads CASSLRGLGTEAFF. The DNA of the CDR3 is TGTGCCAGCAGCTTAAGGGGGTTGGGCACTGAAGCTTTCTTT.

The V gene is TRBV3-1 (or the pseudogene TRBV3-2), the J gene TRBJ2-1; 11 bases match TRBD2. Germline CDR1 reads LGHDT; CDR2 reads YNNKEL (reference sequence). Trimming removed 3 bases from V and 9 bases from J; junction bases left unmatched: 7. The CDR3 extends over 15 amino acids. The CDR3 loop is CASSQLAGGLSEQFF. Written as DNA, the CDR3 is TGTGCCAGCAGCCAGCTAGCGGGAGGCCTCTCTGAGCAGTTCTTC.

The V call is TRBV27, the J call TRBJ2-7; D may be TRBD1 (5 bases). Trimming stripped 6 bases from V and 3 bases from J, with 18 bases between. The CDR3 contains 15 residues. The V gene's germline CDR1 is MNHEY and CDR2 SMNVEV (reference sequence). As DNA, the CDR3 is TGTGCCAGCAGACCAGGGCGCCGGGCGGACTACGAGCAGTACTTC. Protein sequence: CASRPGRRADYEQYF.

This clone was found once. This chain links TRBV28 with TRBJ2-5; 7 bases are a match to TRBD1. This CDR3 is 15 amino acids long. Trimming took 4 bases from V and 1 from J; bases not matched to a gene: 6. Germline values: CDR1 MDHEN, CDR2 SYDVKM. The CDR3 sequence: CASSYQGVGQETQYF. The CDR3 region has the DNA TGTGCCAGCAGTTACCAGGGGGTTGGCCAAGAGACCCAGTACTTC.

The chain is built from TRBV6-5 and TRBJ1-1; D not resolved. CDR3 length: 15 residues. Trimming pared 4 bases from V and 2 bases from J, leaving 14 bases between. Germline V gives CDR1 MNHEY, CDR2 SVGAGI. The CDR3 spells CASSSLRTINTEAFF. For the CDR3, the DNA is TGTGCCAGCAGTTCTCTTAGGACTATAAACACTGAAGCTTTCTTT.

The rearrangement uses TRBV12-3 or TRBV12-4 and TRBJ1-5; no definite D call. The CDR3 has 13 amino acids. Trimming shortened V by 3 bases and J by 7 bases, and 10 bases separated the two germline ends. The DNA of the CDR3 is TGTGCCAGCAGTTTCTCCACTATCCAGCCCCAGCATTTT. Amino acids: CASSFSTIQPQHF.

This rearrangement joins TRBV27 to TRBJ1-5, with D perhaps matching TRBD1 (6 bases). The V end lost 5 bases, the J end lost 7 bases, and 15 bases lay between the germline ends. The CDR3 has 14 residues. CDR1 MNHEY and CDR2 SMNVEV come from the germline V gene (reference sequence). Here the CDR3 reads CASSRTGLGQPQHF. DNA for the CDR3: TGTGCCAGCAGTCGTACAGGGTTAGGACAGCCCCAGCATTTT.

The rearrangement uses TRBV5-1 and TRBJ1-4; no clear D gene. Germline-derived CDR1 and CDR2 are SGHRS and YFSETQ. The CDR3 has 16 residues. Trimming removed 0 bases from V and 1 base from J, with 10 bases in between. The CDR3 coding sequence is TGCGCCAGCAGCTTGGGGCCCCTCCAAACTAATGAAAAACTGTTTTTT. As protein: CASSLGPLQTNEKLFF.

The chain links TRBV10-3 to TRBJ1-1; the D gene is possibly TRBD1 (6 bases). V lost 4 bases and J 1 base, leaving 10 bases between the germline ends. The germline V gene encodes CDR1 ENHRY and CDR2 SYGVKD. The CDR3 has 14 residues. The CDR3 sequence: CAISGGLGNTEAFF. CDR3 coding DNA: TGTGCCATCAGTGGGGGGCTGGGGAACACTGAAGCTTTCTTT.

This clone was seen only a few times. The V gene is TRBV5-4, the J gene TRBJ2-7; no reliable D call. This CDR3 is built from 14 residues. Germline V CDR1 and CDR2: SGHNT, YYREEE (reference sequence). V lost 2 bases and J 5 bases, leaving 14 bases between the germline ends. The CDR3 sequence is CASSLICPYHEQYF. Written as DNA, the CDR3 is TGTGCCAGCAGCTTAATATGCCCCTATCACGAGCAGTACTTC.

The V call is TRBV11-2, the J call TRBJ1-3; D is undetermined. This CDR3 spans 15 amino acids. Trimming stripped 0 bases from V and 0 bases from J, with 6 bases between. Germline CDR1 is SGHAT and CDR2 is FQNNGV. This CDR3 is CASSLEAVSGNTIYF. CDR3 nucleotides: TGTGCCAGCAGCTTAGAGGCGGTCTCTGGAAACACCATATATTTT.

This clone was detected only once. The chain links TRBV27 to TRBJ1-5; 9 bases are a match to TRBD1. Trimming cost V 10 bases and J 2 bases; bases outside gene matches: 15. Germline CDR1 reads MNHEY; CDR2 reads SMNVEV (reference sequence). CDR3 size: 17 residues. CDR3 sequence (DNA): TGTGCCAACCAAGCGACAGGGGGTCCGGGGGGCAATCAGCCCCAGCATTTT. It specifies CANQATGGPGGNQPQHF.

V gene TRBV5-8 combines with J gene TRBJ2-1; a weak D match, TRBD2 (5 bases). V lost 6 bases to trimming and J lost 8 bases, with 21 bases between them. CDR3 length equals 15 residues. Germline CDR1 reads SGHTS; CDR2 reads YDEGEE. Here the CDR3 reads CASTIWLSGSDEQFF. In nucleotides, the CDR3 is TGTGCCAGCACCATCTGGTTGTCGGGGTCCGATGAGCAGTTCTTC.

This sequence joins TRBV7-3 and TRBJ2-5; D perhaps matches TRBD1 (6 bases). Germline V gives CDR1 SGHTA, CDR2 FQGTGA. The length of the CDR3 is 15 residues. V was shortened by 5 bases and J by 0 bases, with 13 bases between the two germline ends. CDR3: CASSVDPGDQETQYF. CDR3 nucleotide sequence: TGTGCCAGCAGCGTAGATCCAGGGGACCAAGAGACCCAGTACTTC.